This T cell receptor beta chain is from a study of shared clonotypes between healthy human individuals. This CDR3 contains 15 residues. Trimming left V 2 bases short and J 5 bases short, with 13 bases between. Per germline, CDR1 SEHNR and CDR2 FQNEAQ (reference sequence). Sequencing used immunoSEQ multiplex PCR; TCRdb keeps in-frame clones, though not all of them. The sample has approximately 600,000 clones, approximately 95% seen once; the top ten hold around 0.12%. As defined, naive CD8 cells were CD45RO-negative and positively selected for CCR7, with terminally differentiated effector memory CD45RA+ cells excluded.

V is TRBV7-9 and J is TRBJ2-1, with D possibly matching TRBD2 (5 bases). The sequence was obtained from a woman aged 25 to 39 in good health. Material for sequencing was naive CD8+ T cells sorted from blood. CDR3 loop: CASSLNIPGNNEQFF. The CDR3, as DNA: TGTGCCAGCAGCTTAAACATCCCGGGGAACAATGAGCAGTTCTTC.